This T cell receptor (beta chain) derives from a study of OX40 agonist ivuxolimab in advanced cancers. Study as a whole: Dose-escalation cases comprised hepatocellular carcinoma, melanoma, renal cell or head and neck cancer.

The method was immunoSEQ multiplex PCR; TCRdb's version includes in-frame clones alone and lacks a portion of them. The repertoire has tens of thousands of clones, around nine tenths of them found once; the top ten carry over 15%. This receptor was obtained from an adult with an advanced solid tumor such as melanoma, head and neck, liver or kidney cancer. Sequencing was performed on CD4+ or CD8+ T cells sorted from blood, taken in a trial of the OX40 agonist ivuxolimab.

The CDR3: CASSQEGRQGVYEQFF. The DNA of the CDR3 is TGCGCCAGCAGCCAAGAAGGGCGACAGGGTGTCTATGAGCAGTTCTTC. The chain recombines TRBV4-1 with TRBJ2-1, with TRBD1 matching over 7 bases. The CDR3 runs 16 residues. J was trimmed by 8 bases and V by 0 bases; bases with no gene match: 10. Germline V gene sequence: CDR1 MGHRA, CDR2 YSYEKL.